This paragraph reports one TCR beta chain. Only in-frame clones appear in the TCRdb table, and some are missing; sequencing was by immunoSEQ multiplex PCR. The table has roughly 11,000 clones, 70% to 85% seen once; the top ten hold around half. The CDR3 has 16 residues. V was pared by 0 bases and J by 3 bases, with 1 base of the junction left unmatched. CDR1 and CDR2 from the germline V gene are LGHNA and YSLEER. Treatment meaning: randomized to nivolumab then ipilimumab (arm A) or the reverse (arm B). The sample originates from a study of sequential checkpoint blockade in melanoma. Overall study: First-line arms were nivolumab then ipilimumab, or the reverse, randomized 1:1.

The rearrangement uses TRBV4-3 and TRBJ2-1, with 11 bases lining up with TRBD1. The origin of this receptor is a human donor with melanoma. Sequencing used CD8+ T cells sorted from blood (inferred from file names), obtained from a patient given nivolumab and ipilimumab in sequence. CDR3 DNA: TGCGCCAGCAGCCAAGATGGGACAGGGGGCTACAATGAGCAGTTCTTC. Translation: CASSQDGTGGYNEQFF.